A single sample gave rise to the 19 T cell receptor beta chains below, sequenced in a study of T cells in Graves' hyperthyroidism and ophthalmopathy. The TCR beta CDR3 regions underwent amplification using RNA transcripts as the source. Carried out on the TCR CDR3, a first-round RT-PCR used the HTBI primer set. A single record per CDR3 protein comes from TCRdb applying MiXCR to the multiplex PCR reads. The sample lists about 200,000 distinct CDR3 sequences, approximately 16% seen once, with approximately 56% in the top ten. Sequencing was done on a sample of blood. The receptor source for this set is a woman aged 45-65 years with Graves' hyperthyroidism.

The chain couples TRBV6-5 to TRBJ2-6; D remains ambiguous. CDR3 length equals 18 residues. The germline gives CDR1 MNHEY, CDR2 SVGAGI. V lost 2 bases and J lost 0, with 14 bases in between. This CDR3 reads CASSYTLTSPSGANVLTF. Here the CDR3 DNA reads TGTGCCAGCAGTTACACCCTGACATCCCCCTCTGGGGCCAACGTCCTGACTTTC.

This clonotype has more than one count but fewer than ten. It may be a read error: a sequence one base away is much more abundant. The chain couples TRBV24-1 to TRBJ2-1, with D unclear. The length of the CDR3 is 12 residues. Germline CDR1 is KGHDR and CDR2 is SFDVKD. CDR3 in DNA: TGTGCCACCAGTGATTTCTACAATAAGCAGTTCTTC. Amino acid sequence: CATSDFYNKQFF.

There are a few counts of this clonotype. The J gene is TRBJ2-6, the V gene TRBV28; 8 bases align to TRBD1. The germline V gene encodes CDR1 MDHEN and CDR2 SYDVKM. The junction had 7 bases not matched to a gene; V was cut back by 6 bases and J by 0 bases. The CDR3 has 17 amino acids. The CDR3 loop is CASRVGQGSSGANVLTF. The DNA of the CDR3 is TGTGCCAGCAGAGTAGGACAGGGATCCTCTGGGGCCAACGTCCTGACTTTC.

This clonotype was seen a handful of times. This sequence joins TRBV12-3 or TRBV12-4 and TRBJ1-3; a weak D match, TRBD1 (5 bases). The CDR3 covers 15 residues. V was shortened by 8 bases and J by 2 bases, with 16 bases between the two germline ends. The CDR3, as DNA: TGTGCCAGCGGGGCATGGGGGGGAGCTGGAAACACCATATATTTT. This encodes CASGAWGGAGNTIYF.

This clonotype was observed at least ten times. The genes are TRBV28 and TRBJ1-1; D uncertain. Trimming shortened V by 6 bases and J by 6 bases, and 11 bases separated the two germline ends. Germline V CDR1 and CDR2: MDHEN, SYDVKM. This CDR3 has 12 residues. The CDR3 DNA reads as TGTGCCAGCAGCTTGAGGACCTCTGAAGCTTTCTTT. Translated, it gives CASSLRTSEAFF.

Ten or more counts support this clonotype. The V and J genes are TRBV20-1 and TRBJ2-7; TRBD1 matches 7 bases. Germline assignment: CDR1 DFQATT and CDR2 SNEGSKA (reference sequence). CDR3 length: 14 amino acids. V was clipped by 2 bases and J by 3 bases; unmatched bases: 7. The CDR3 DNA follows: TGCAGTGCTAGACTACCGGGACAGTTCTACGAGCAGTACTTC. Amino acid sequence: CSARLPGQFYEQYF.

This clonotype was seen more than once but under ten times. The V gene is TRBV28, the J gene TRBJ2-4; D is unresolved. The CDR3 is 16 residues long. Per the germline V gene, CDR1 is MDHEN and CDR2 is SYDVKM. The V end lost 2 bases, the J end lost 1 base, and 12 bases lay between the germline ends. CDR3 sequence (DNA): TGTGCCAGCAGTTTAGGGGTGTCAAGGGCCAAAAACATTCAGTACTTC. This codes for CASSLGVSRAKNIQYF.

The V gene is TRBV7-3, the J gene TRBJ2-5; 10 bases are shared with TRBD2. Germline trimming cut 3 bases from V and 2 bases from J; bases unmatched to any gene: 6. Germline-derived CDR1 and CDR2 are SGHTA and FQGTGA. The CDR3 consists of 16 residues. CDR3 sequence reads: CASSFCLAGEQETQYF. As DNA, the CDR3 is TGTGCCAGCAGCTTCTGTCTAGCGGGGGAGCAAGAGACCCAGTACTTC.

This clonotype occurred a few times. The CDR3 spells CASSLGIAGVQYGYTF. DNA of the CDR3: TGTGCCAGCAGCTTAGGTATTGCAGGGGTTCAATATGGCTACACCTTC. This sequence joins TRBV7-9 and TRBJ1-2; D perhaps matches TRBD1 (6 bases). CDR3 length equals 16 residues. CDR1 and CDR2 from the germline V gene are SEHNR and FQNEAQ (reference sequence). Deletions cut 1 base from V and 5 bases from J, with 17 bases between.

This clonotype was recorded a few times. The V call is TRBV20-1, the J call TRBJ2-2; D may be TRBD1 (5 bases). Per germline, CDR1 DFQATT and CDR2 SNEGSKA (reference sequence). V dropped 0 bases and J dropped 5 bases, with 19 bases sitting between them. CDR3 length: 17 residues. The CDR3, as DNA: TGCAGTGCTAGAGATGTTATAGGGCAGGGTGGGACCGGGGAGCTGTTTTTT. Encoded protein: CSARDVIGQGGTGELFF.

The table lists this clonotype with many counts. This rearrangement joins TRBV20-1 to TRBJ2-1, with TRBD2 matching 9 bases. The CDR3 spans 18 residues. Germline lookup yields CDR1 DFQATT and CDR2 SNEGSKA (reference sequence). The trim removed 0 bases at V and 5 bases at J, leaving 14 bases unmatched. CDR3 loop: CSARDMSSGKGANNEQFF. The CDR3 DNA is TGCAGTGCTAGAGATATGTCTAGCGGGAAGGGAGCTAACAATGAGCAGTTCTTC.

The J gene is TRBJ2-3, the V gene TRBV30; possibly TRBD1 for D (6 bases). V was pared by 2 bases and J by 5 bases, with 11 bases between. The CDR3 has 13 residues. Germline V lookup: CDR1 GTSNPN, CDR2 SVGIG (reference sequence). CDR3 nucleotides: TGTGCCTGGAGTAGGGGACACCGAGATACGCAGTATTTT. Translated: CAWSRGHRDTQYF.

Many counts were recorded for this clonotype. This chain links TRBV12-3 or TRBV12-4 with TRBJ1-5; D gene ambiguous. V lost 4 bases, J lost 1 base, and 5 bases lay in between. This CDR3 has 13 residues. In nucleotides, the CDR3 is TGTGCCAGCAGTTCGGACAGCAATCAGCCCCAGCATTTT. Encoded protein: CASSSDSNQPQHF.

Ten or more counts support this clonotype. The chain has TRBV6-1 and TRBJ2-3, with 7 nucleotides matching TRBD1. V trimming: 5 bases; J trimming: 0 bases; junction bases outside the gene matches: 8. Germline V CDR1 and CDR2: MNHNS, SASEGT. The CDR3 is 16 residues long. The CDR3 DNA reads TGTGCCAGCAGTTGGAAAGGACAGGCAAGCACAGATACGCAGTATTTT. Translation gives CASSWKGQASTDTQYF.

The genes are TRBV28 and TRBJ2-1; 8 bases align to TRBD2. The length of the CDR3 is 14 residues. Germline V CDR1 and CDR2: MDHEN, SYDVKM. The V and J ends lost 6 bases and 7 bases, in that order; junction bases with no gene match: 8. CDR3 residues: CASRKAGAKNEQFF. DNA of the CDR3: TGTGCCAGCAGAAAAGCGGGAGCGAAAAATGAGCAGTTCTTC.

This clonotype was found many times. The rearrangement uses TRBV20-1 and TRBJ2-7; TRBD2 agrees at 8 bases. Germline-derived CDR1 and CDR2 are DFQATT and SNEGSKA (reference sequence). The CDR3 runs 15 residues. V gave up 3 bases and J gave up 6 bases; unmatched junction bases: 13. The CDR3 is CSASVKTGTSREQYF. The DNA of the CDR3 is TGCAGTGCTAGTGTCAAGACCGGGACTAGTCGCGAGCAGTACTTC.

The chain recombines TRBV28 with TRBJ2-5; a possible D gene is TRBD2 (6 bases). Germline values: CDR1 MDHEN, CDR2 SYDVKM. The V and J ends lost 4 bases and 5 bases respectively, with 14 bases between them. This CDR3 spans 14 amino acids. CDR3 DNA sequence: TGTGCCAGCAGTTCTGGAGGGCCGGGTGAGACCCAGTACTTC. Protein: CASSSGGPGETQYF.

The table lists this clonotype with many counts. V usage is TRBV12-3 or TRBV12-4 and J usage is TRBJ2-7; D might be TRBD2 (6 bases). This CDR3 region has 14 residues. The V gene lost 6 bases and the J gene lost 4 bases, with 16 bases spanning the gap. Written as DNA, the CDR3 is TGTGCCAGCAGGACGGGACCGGGAGTTTACGAGCAGTACTTC. Residues: CASRTGPGVYEQYF.

This clonotype was observed many times. This chain uses TRBV3-1 with TRBJ1-2, with 8 nucleotides matching TRBD1. Germline V gene lookup returns CDR1 LGHDT and CDR2 YNNKEL (reference sequence). The CDR3 runs 15 residues. Trimming took 0 bases from V and 7 from J; bases not matched to a gene: 7. The CDR3 here is CASSQDPAGGRGYTF. As DNA, the CDR3 is TGTGCCAGCAGCCAAGATCCCGCAGGGGGCCGTGGCTACACCTTC.